This T cell receptor (beta chain) was identified during a study of cytomegalovirus exposure and HLA in healthy donors. The wider study: A data release that came early held around 85 million unique TCRs from HLA-typed donors.

In the PCR, 60 Vbeta and 13 Jbeta primers were used. Sequencing was performed with immunoSEQ multiplex PCR; in TCRdb, only in-frame clones are kept and a portion is missing. The sample includes about 140,000 clones, 8.9% of them seen just once. Study-level points and caveats: Reports indicated that the classifier achieved high specificity and sensitivity in diagnosing cytomegalovirus status.

Remarks on this clone: Its antigen remains unknown.

The sequence was collected from a woman between 40 and 55 years old in good health and CMV-seropositive. Specimen: PBMCs.

CDR3 loop: CACQTGISNQPQHF. CDR3 nucleotide sequence: TGTGCCTGCCAGACAGGGATTAGCAATCAGCCCCAGCATTTT. V is TRBV6-1 and J is TRBJ1-5, with 7 bases that match TRBD1. Looked up from germline, CDR1 is MNHNS and CDR2 is SASEGT. The CDR3 covers 14 residues. After removal of 11 bases from V and 0 bases from J, the junction contained 7 bases not matched to a gene.